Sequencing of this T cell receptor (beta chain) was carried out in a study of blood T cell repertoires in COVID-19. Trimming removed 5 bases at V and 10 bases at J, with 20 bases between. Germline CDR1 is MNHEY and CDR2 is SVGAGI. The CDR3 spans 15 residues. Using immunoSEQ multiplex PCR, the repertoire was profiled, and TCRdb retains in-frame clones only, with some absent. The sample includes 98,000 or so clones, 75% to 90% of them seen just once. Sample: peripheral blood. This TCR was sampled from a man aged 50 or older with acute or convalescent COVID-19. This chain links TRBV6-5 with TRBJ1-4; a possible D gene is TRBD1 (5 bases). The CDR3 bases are TGTGCCAGCAGTCCTGTGGACGGAGGGGCGGGAAAACTGTTTTTT. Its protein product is CASSPVDGGAGKLFF.